This T cell receptor (beta chain) was sequenced during a study of T cells in Graves' hyperthyroidism and ophthalmopathy (dated by TCRdb to between 2018 and 2021). Notes on the research overall: Peripheral blood samples were taken at initial diagnosis, before any treatment was given. To identify distinguishing TCR V-J signatures, a discovery cohort of around 100 patients was used, comprising 40 to 45 with Graves' ophthalmopathy and some 60 with stable Graves' hyperthyroidism. Prospective prediction of ophthalmopathy was tested in an independent validation cohort of 18 to 20 hyperthyroidism patients and approximately 17 patients who later progressed to ophthalmopathy. Following sampling, methimazole starting at 30 mg daily was given to hyperthyroidism patients, and high-dose intravenous methylprednisolone was given to ophthalmopathy patients. TCR Vbeta CDR3 sequencing of 130 to 150 peripheral blood samples (over 40 ophthalmopathy, 75 hyperthyroidism and approximately 17 progressor patients) is reported in the paper. The approximately 100 discovery patients were randomly split 7:3 into training and test sets. In roughly six Graves' hyperthyroidism patients, the study also compared T-cell repertoires from thyroid tissue with T-cell repertoires from blood. Study-level results and caveats: A 13 V-J signature model separated ophthalmopathy from stable hyperthyroidism, with just over 85% sensitivity and around 84% specificity in cross-validation and 80%/75% in testing. Sample size was not statistically predetermined, and blinding of investigators to group allocation was not performed. In validation, the model predicted progression to ophthalmopathy a median of about 5.9 months before onset, with 65% to 71% sensitivity and 72.22% specificity. Most expanded thyroid clonotypes (frequency above 0.001) were also detected in blood, suggesting blood repertoires may reflect thyroid immune responses.

CDR1 MDHEN and CDR2 SYDVKM were looked up in the germline V gene. There are 13 amino acids in the CDR3, from cysteine to phenylalanine inclusive. Only the CDR3 part of the read is kept: 39 bases, read in frame from the first base. Deletion took 3 bases off V and 4 bases off J, with a span of 10 bases between the germline ends. Stable Graves' hyperthyroidism was defined as the absence of progression to ophthalmopathy over 18 months of follow-up. The hyperthyroidism patients were between 18 and 65 years old and newly diagnosed, with a disease duration of less than 2 months. The study excluded patients with uncontrolled infections, other autoimmune diseases, pregnancy or lactation. Diagnoses relied on clinical symptoms, serum thyroxine and TRAb, thyroid ultrasound and orbital computed tomography. Ficoll-Paque density gradient centrifugation was used to isolate PBMCs from 9.5 to 10 ml of fresh peripheral blood. Trizol reagent was used to extract total RNA, and RNA quality was then checked on an Agilent 2100 Bioanalyzer.

The TCR beta CDR3 regions were amplified from the RNA transcripts. A first-round RT-PCR of the TCR CDR3 used the HTBI primer set with the Qiagen OneStep RT-PCR kit. Libraries were constructed in a second round of multiplex PCR, after which size selection and purification were performed. Paired-end sequencing of the libraries was performed with 100 bp reads on an Illumina HiSeq2000. Concerning the study's data processing: SOAPnuke was used to process the raw data, removing reads that contained adapters or uncalled bases, had a mean Phred below 15, or lacked an exact match to the constant primer or identifier. High-quality paired reads were merged with COPE v1.2.5, and unique nucleotide sequences were defined as clonotypes. Clonotypes were aligned to IMGT TRBV, TRBD and TRBJ reference segments using MiTCR v1.1. Analysis was restricted to V-J combinations with a frequency above 0.0001, which covered 99% to 99.2% of repertoires. The TCS score was defined as F50 (clonal expansion) divided by E x V (chaos), with BLOSUM62-based TCRdist calculated between CDR3 peptides within each V-J. Welch's t-statistics and random forest reduced 500 to 550 V-J features to 10 to 15, which were used in a naive Bayes classifier (R e1071). The public reads were reanalyzed by TCRdb: fastp trimming at Q25, MiXCR alignment, in-frame beta chains only. Rows are combined by CDR3 protein, so each entry shows the most common genes and DNA. Clone size and V and J calls follow TCRdb, not the original study. The sample table shows some 500,000 distinct CDR3 sequences, and about 15% are seen once. Around 17% of the sample goes to the ten largest clones.

This clonotype was picked up many times. Its antigen has not been determined. No base quality values were provided; no much bigger clone lies one nucleotide off. Sequencing input: blood. The sequence came from a woman younger than 35 with Graves' hyperthyroidism. The sequence joins TRBV28 to TRBJ2-7, with no confidently assigned D gene. The CDR3 protein is CASSFLGAYEQYF. The DNA sequence is TGTGCCAGCAGTTTTCTTGGAGCGTACGAGCAGTACTTC.